Listed below are T cell receptor beta chains from one sample, sequenced in a study of patients and donors after allogeneic stem cell transplantation. TCRdb itself ran the RT-PCR reads through MiXCR, one entry per CDR3 protein. The profile shows about a million distinct CDR3 sequences, about 20% of them singletons. The specimen was blood, either unsorted or a sorted T cell fraction (not recorded which). All receptors come from a human donor who was either an allogeneic HSCT recipient or a stem cell or donor lymphocyte infusion donor (not recorded which). It is not recorded whose cells these are; they may come from a transplant donor. Both conserved end residues are part of each CDR3. The D gene is left open where the match is weak. Only part of the rows carry a size: once, few, many, or a class if the clone is expanded.

NA	TRBV12-3/TRBV12-4	TRBJ2-7	many	TGTGCCAGCAGTCCCGAAGACACCTTTGGGCAGTACTTC	CASSPEDTFGQYF
NA	TRBV10-3	TRBJ2-1	NA	TGTGCCATCATAGAAGCGGCATCCTACAATGAGCAGTTCTTC	CAIIEAASYNEQFF
NA	TRBV30	TRBJ2-5	NA	TGTGCCTGGGGAGCAGACCAAGAGACCCAGTACTTC	CAWGADQETQYF
NA	TRBV6-2/TRBV6-3	TRBJ1-5	few	TGTGCCAGCAGGATACTGGGATACGATCAGCCCCAGCATTTT	CASRILGYDQPQHF
TRBD2	TRBV25-1	TRBJ2-7	NA	TGTGCCAGCAGTGATACCCAGCTAGCGGGAGGAGGAGTCTACGAGCAGTACTTC	CASSDTQLAGGGVYEQYF
NA	TRBV20-1	TRBJ2-3	many	TGCAGTGCTAGAGATGAGGGAGCGGCAGATACGCAGTATTTT	CSARDEGAADTQYF
TRBD1	TRBV29-1	TRBJ1-2	few	TGCAGCGACCTGGGACAGGGGGACTATGGCTACACCTTC	CSDLGQGDYGYTF
TRBD1	TRBV11-2	TRBJ1-2	many	TGTGCCAGCAGCGGGACAGGGGCGTTCGAGGGCTACACCTTC	CASSGTGAFEGYTF
NA	TRBV10-3	TRBJ1-4	few	TGTGCCACCTGCCCAGGTAGTGGCGAAAAACTGTTTTTT	CATCPGSGEKLFF
TRBD2	TRBV15	TRBJ2-3	once	TGTGCCACCAGCAGAGGGGGACTAGCGGGGGCCGATACGCAGTATTTT	CATSRGGLAGADTQYF
NA	TRBV9	TRBJ2-1	NA	TGTGCCAGCAGCGTAGGGTCCTCCGACCACAATGAGCAGTTCTTC	CASSVGSSDHNEQFF
NA	TRBV5-1	TRBJ2-2	few	TGCGCCAGCAGCCCCCCTTCGACAGGGAACACCGGGGAGCTGTTTTTT	CASSPPSTGNTGELFF
NA	TRBV7-8	TRBJ2-3	once	TGTGCCAGCGGGGGACTGGTACACACAGATACGCAGTATTTT	CASGGLVHTDTQYF
NA	TRBV5-1	TRBJ2-7	few	TGCGCCAGCAGCTTGGACGAGTTGGGCGAGCAGTACTTC	CASSLDELGEQYF
NA	TRBV9	TRBJ1-5	NA	TGTGCCAGCAGCGTAGAGGACAGTATTTATCAGCCCCAGCATTTT	CASSVEDSIYQPQHF
NA	TRBV3-1	TRBJ1-4	few	TGTGCCAGCAGCCAAGGAACAAGGGGTGAAAAACTGTTTTTT	CASSQGTRGEKLFF
NA	TRBV18	TRBJ2-5	NA	TGTGCCAGCTCCCATAGCGTGGAGACCCAGTACTTC	CASSHSVETQYF
NA	TRBV28	TRBJ2-3	few	TGTGCCAGCAGTTTTGCGGCACGGCCTAGCACAGATACGCAGTATTTT	CASSFAARPSTDTQYF
TRBD1	TRBV7-2	TRBJ1-1	NA	TGTGCCAGCAGCCCTGAGGGGGCTCCGAACACTGAAGCTTTCTTT	CASSPEGAPNTEAFF
TRBD2	TRBV6-1	TRBJ2-1	once	TGTGCCAGCAGGGGTGCTAGCGGGGGGGACAATGAGCAGTTCTTC	CASRGASGGDNEQFF
TRBD1	TRBV29-1	TRBJ2-2	NA	TGCAGCGTTGAAGTACGAGGACAGGGGATAGTCGGGGAGCTGTTTTTT	CSVEVRGQGIVGELFF
NA	TRBV6-2/TRBV6-3	TRBJ2-3	NA	TGTGCCAGCAGCCAGGGCGCCCAAAAGCAGTATTTT	CASSQGAQKQYF
NA	TRBV20-1	TRBJ1-3	few	TGCAGTGCCCACGACAACGACTCTGGAAACACCATATATTTT	CSAHDNDSGNTIYF
NA	TRBV6-5	TRBJ1-1	few	TGTGCCAGCAGTTACTCGGGACTCTCCAGGGCTGAAGCTTTCTTT	CASSYSGLSRAEAFF
NA	TRBV4-1	TRBJ2-1	once	TGCGCCAGCAGCCAACCTGCTGAGTTTACTGAGCAGTTCTTC	CASSQPAEFTEQFF
TRBD2	TRBV7-6	TRBJ2-1	few	TGTGCCAGCAGCTTAGGGTCACTAGCGGAGTACAATGAGCAGTTCTTC	CASSLGSLAEYNEQFF
NA	TRBV24-1	TRBJ1-5	few	TGTGCCACCAGTGATCGGTCCGGGCTCAGCAATCAGCCCCAGCATTTT	CATSDRSGLSNQPQHF
TRBD1	TRBV24-1	TRBJ2-5	NA	TGTGCCACCAGCGTAGGGGGACAGGGGAGGACCCAGTACTTC	CATSVGGQGRTQYF
NA	TRBV9	TRBJ1-2	NA	TGTGCCAGCAGCGTAGAGGAGGGATCTGGCTACACCTTC	CASSVEEGSGYTF
NA	TRBV20-1	TRBJ2-4	few	TGCAGTGCTAGAGTATCCATGTACTTC	CSARVSMYF
NA	TRBV5-4	TRBJ1-5	few	TGTGCCAGCAGCTCCGGACCCTATAGCAATCAGCCCCAGCATTTT	CASSSGPYSNQPQHF